This TCR beta chain was recorded in a study of blood T cell repertoires in COVID-19. Sequencing was performed with immunoSEQ multiplex PCR; in TCRdb, only in-frame clones are kept and a portion is missing. Of a few hundred thousand clones in the sample, around 89% were seen once. Germline assignment: CDR1 ENHRY and CDR2 SYGVKD. The CDR3 extends over 13 amino acids. V was pared by 11 bases and J by 1 base, with 5 bases of the junction left unmatched. The chain carries TRBV10-3 and TRBJ1-1; 9 positions match TRBD1. The TCR was taken from a man in his forties or fifties with acute or convalescent COVID-19. Sequencing input: peripheral blood. DNA for the CDR3: TGTGCCCTACGGACAGGGGCGAACACTGAAGCTTTCTTT. Its translation is CALRTGANTEAFF.